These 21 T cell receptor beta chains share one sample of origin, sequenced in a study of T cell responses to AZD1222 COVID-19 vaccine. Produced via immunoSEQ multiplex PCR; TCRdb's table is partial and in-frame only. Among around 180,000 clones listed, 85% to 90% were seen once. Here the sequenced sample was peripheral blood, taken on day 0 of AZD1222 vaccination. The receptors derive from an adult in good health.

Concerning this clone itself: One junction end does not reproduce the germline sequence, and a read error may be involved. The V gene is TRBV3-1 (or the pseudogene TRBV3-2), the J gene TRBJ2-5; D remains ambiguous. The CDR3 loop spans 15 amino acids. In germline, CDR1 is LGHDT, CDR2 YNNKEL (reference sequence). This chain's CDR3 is CASSQDTVPKRTQHF. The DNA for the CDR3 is TGTGCCAGCAGCCAAGATACGGTCCCCAAGAGGACCCAGCACTTC.

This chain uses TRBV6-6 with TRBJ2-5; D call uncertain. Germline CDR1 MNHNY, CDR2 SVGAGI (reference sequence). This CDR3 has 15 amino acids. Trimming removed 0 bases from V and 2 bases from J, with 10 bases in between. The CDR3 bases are TGTGCCAGCAGTTACTCGATGGCAGGTCAAGAGACCCAGTACTTC. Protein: CASSYSMAGQETQYF.

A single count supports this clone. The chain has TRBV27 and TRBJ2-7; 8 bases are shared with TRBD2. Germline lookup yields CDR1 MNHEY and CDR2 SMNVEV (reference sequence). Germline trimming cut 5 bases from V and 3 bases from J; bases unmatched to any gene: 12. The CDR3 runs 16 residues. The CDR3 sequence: CASSRGTGSGDYEQYF. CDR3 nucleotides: TGTGCCAGCAGTCGGGGGACGGGTAGCGGGGACTACGAGCAGTACTTC.

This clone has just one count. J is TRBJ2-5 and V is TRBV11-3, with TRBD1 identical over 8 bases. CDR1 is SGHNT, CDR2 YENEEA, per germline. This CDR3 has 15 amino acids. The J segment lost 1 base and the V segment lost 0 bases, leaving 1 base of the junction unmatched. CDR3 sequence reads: CASSLDRGPQETQYF. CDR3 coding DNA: TGTGCCAGCAGCTTAGACAGGGGGCCCCAAGAGACCCAGTACTTC. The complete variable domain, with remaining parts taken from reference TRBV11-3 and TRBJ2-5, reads EAGVVQSPRYKIIEKKQPVAFWCNPISGHNTLYWYLQNLGQGPELLIRYENEEAVDDSQLPKDRFSAERLKGVDSTLKIQPAELGDSAVYLCASSLDRGPQETQYFGPGTRLLVL.

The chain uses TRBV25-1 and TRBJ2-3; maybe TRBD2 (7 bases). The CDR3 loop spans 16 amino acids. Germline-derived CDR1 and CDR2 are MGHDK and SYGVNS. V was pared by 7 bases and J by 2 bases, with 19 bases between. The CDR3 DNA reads TGTGCCAGCAACGCCCGGGCGGGGGCAACCACAGATACGCAGTATTTT. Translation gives CASNARAGATTDTQYF. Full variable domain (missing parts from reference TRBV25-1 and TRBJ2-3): EADIYQTPRYLVIGTGKKITLECSQTMGHDKMYWYQQDPGMELHLIHYSYGVNSTEKGDLSSESTVSRIRTEHFPLTLESARPSHTSQYLCASNARAGATTDTQYFGPGTRLTVL.

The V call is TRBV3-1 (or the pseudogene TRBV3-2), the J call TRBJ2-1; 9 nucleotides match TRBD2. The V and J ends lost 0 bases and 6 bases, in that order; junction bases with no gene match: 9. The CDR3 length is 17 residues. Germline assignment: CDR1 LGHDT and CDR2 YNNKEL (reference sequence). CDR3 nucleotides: TGTGCCAGCAGCCAAGATTATTTCCGCGGGGGGGCCAATGAGCAGTTCTTC. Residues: CASSQDYFRGGANEQFF.

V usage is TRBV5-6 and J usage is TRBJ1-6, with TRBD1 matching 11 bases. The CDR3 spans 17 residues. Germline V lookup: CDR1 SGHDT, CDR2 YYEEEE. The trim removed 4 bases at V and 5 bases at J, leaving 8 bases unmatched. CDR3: CASSPSGTGGNNSPLHF. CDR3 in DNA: TGTGCCAGCAGCCCTTCGGGGACAGGGGGGAATAATTCACCCCTCCACTTT.

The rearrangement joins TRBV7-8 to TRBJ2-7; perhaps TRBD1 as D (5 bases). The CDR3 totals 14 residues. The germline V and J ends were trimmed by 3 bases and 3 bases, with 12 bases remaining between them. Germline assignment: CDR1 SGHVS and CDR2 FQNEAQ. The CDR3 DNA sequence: TGTGCCAGCAGCTTCCAGGGCTTTAGCTACGAGCAGTACTTC. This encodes CASSFQGFSYEQYF.

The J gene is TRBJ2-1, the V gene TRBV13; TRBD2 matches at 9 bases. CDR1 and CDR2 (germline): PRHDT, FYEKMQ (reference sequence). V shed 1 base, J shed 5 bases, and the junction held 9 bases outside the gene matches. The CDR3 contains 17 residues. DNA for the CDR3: TGTGCCAGCAGCTTAGTAGTAGCGGGGGATCCCCACAATGAGCAGTTCTTC. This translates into CASSLVVAGDPHNEQFF.

The chain's CDR3 is CASSSRSYEQFF. Here the CDR3 DNA reads TGTGCCAGCAGCTCAAGGTCATATGAGCAGTTCTTC. The J gene is TRBJ2-1, the V gene TRBV9; no clear D gene. CDR1 and CDR2 from the germline V gene are SGDLS and YYNGEE. Trimming left V 4 bases short and J 8 bases short, with 10 bases between. The CDR3 extends over 12 amino acids.

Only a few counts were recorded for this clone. For the CDR3, the DNA is TGTGCCAGCAGTGTTCCGGGGCTGGAGCAAAACACCATATATTTT. Translating gives CASSVPGLEQNTIYF. V and J are TRBV6-4 and TRBJ1-3, with D perhaps matching TRBD1 (5 bases). The CDR3 is 15 residues long. CDR1 is MRHNA, CDR2 SNTAGT, per germline. Trimming cost V 4 bases and J 6 bases, with 16 bases left between them.

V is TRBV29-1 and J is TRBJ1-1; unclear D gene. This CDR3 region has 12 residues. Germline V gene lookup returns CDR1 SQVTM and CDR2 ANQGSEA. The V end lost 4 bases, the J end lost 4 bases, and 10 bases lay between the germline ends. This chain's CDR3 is CSVVTAVTEAFF. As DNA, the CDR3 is TGCAGCGTTGTCACCGCCGTCACTGAAGCTTTCTTT.

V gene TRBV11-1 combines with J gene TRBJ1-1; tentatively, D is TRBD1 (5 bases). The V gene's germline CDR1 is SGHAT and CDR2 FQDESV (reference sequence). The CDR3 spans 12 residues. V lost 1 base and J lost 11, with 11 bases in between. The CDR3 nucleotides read TGTGCCAGCAGCTTAGTCGGACATGGGGCTTTCTTT. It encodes CASSLVGHGAFF.

For the CDR3, the DNA is TGTGCCAGCAGCCAGAGATCCTCTGAGAACACTGAAGCTTTCTTT. Protein: CASSQRSSENTEAFF. V is TRBV4-2 and J is TRBJ1-1, with D hard to call. The CDR3 has 15 residues. From germline, CDR1 is LGHNA and CDR2 YNFKEQ. Trimming left V 3 bases short and J 1 base short, with 12 bases between.

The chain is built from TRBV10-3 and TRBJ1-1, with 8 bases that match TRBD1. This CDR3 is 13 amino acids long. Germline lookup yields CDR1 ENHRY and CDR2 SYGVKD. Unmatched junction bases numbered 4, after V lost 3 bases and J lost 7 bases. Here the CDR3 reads CAISEQDRVEAFF. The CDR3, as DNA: TGTGCCATCAGTGAACAGGACAGGGTTGAAGCTTTCTTT.

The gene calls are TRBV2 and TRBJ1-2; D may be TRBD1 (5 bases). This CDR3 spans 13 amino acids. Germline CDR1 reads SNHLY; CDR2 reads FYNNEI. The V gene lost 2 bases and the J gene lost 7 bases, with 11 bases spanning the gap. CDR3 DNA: TGTGCCAGCAGTGAATTGATGGGGCTTGGCTACACCTTC. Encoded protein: CASSELMGLGYTF.

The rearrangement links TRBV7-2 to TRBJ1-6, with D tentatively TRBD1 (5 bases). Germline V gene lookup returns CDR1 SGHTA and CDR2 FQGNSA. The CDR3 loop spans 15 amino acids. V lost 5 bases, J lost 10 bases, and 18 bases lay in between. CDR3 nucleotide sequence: TGTGCCAGCAGCCCTAATGCAGGGTTCGGCTCACCCCTCCACTTT. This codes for CASSPNAGFGSPLHF.

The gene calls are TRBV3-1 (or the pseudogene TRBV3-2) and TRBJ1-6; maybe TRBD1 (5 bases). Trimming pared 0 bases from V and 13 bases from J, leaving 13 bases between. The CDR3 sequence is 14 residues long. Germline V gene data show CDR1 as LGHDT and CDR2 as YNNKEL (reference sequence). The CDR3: CASSQDTGVSPLHF. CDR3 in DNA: TGTGCCAGCAGCCAAGATACGGGGGTTAGTCCCCTCCACTTT.

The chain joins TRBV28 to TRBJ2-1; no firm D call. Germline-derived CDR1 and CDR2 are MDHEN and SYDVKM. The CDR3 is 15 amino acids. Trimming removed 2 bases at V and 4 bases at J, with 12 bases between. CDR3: CASSLGPQAYNEQFF. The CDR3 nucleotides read TGTGCCAGCAGTTTAGGGCCGCAGGCTTACAATGAGCAGTTCTTC. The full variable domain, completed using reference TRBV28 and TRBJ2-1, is DVKVTQSSRYLVKRTGEKVFLECVQDMDHENMFWYRQDPGLGLRLIYFSYDVKMKEKGDIPEGYSVSREKKERFSLILESASTNQTSMYLCASSLGPQAYNEQFFGPGTRLTVL.

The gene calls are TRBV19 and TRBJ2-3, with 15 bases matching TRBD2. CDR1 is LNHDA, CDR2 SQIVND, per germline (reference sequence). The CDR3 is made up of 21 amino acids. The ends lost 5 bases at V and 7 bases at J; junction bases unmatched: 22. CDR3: CASSPASGGLAGGPARNTQYF. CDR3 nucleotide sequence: TGTGCCAGTAGTCCGGCCAGCGGGGGACTAGCGGGGGGTCCGGCACGAAATACGCAGTATTTT.

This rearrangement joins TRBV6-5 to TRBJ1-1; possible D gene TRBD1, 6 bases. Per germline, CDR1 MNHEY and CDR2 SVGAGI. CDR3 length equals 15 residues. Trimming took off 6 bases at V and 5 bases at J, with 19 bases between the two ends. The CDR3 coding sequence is TGTGCCAGCAGCAGGATGGCCCTCGGACAGACTGAAGCTTTCTTT. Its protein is CASSRMALGQTEAFF.